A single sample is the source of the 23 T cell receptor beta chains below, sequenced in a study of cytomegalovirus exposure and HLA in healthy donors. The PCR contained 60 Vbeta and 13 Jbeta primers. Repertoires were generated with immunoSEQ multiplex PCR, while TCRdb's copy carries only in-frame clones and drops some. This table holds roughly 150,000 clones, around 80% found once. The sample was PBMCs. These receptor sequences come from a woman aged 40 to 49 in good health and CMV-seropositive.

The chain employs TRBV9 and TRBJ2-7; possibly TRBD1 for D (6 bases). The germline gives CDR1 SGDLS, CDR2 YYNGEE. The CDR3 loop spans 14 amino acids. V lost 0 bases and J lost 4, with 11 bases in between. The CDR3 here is CASSVAGRGYEQYF. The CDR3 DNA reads TGTGCCAGCAGCGTAGCGGGCAGGGGTTACGAGCAGTACTTC.

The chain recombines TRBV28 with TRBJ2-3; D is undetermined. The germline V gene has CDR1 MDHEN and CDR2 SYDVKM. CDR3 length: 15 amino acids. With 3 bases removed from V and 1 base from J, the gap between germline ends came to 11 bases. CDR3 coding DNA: TGTGCCAGCAGTTTCCCTAGGTTCGGCACAGATACGCAGTATTTT. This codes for CASSFPRFGTDTQYF.

The chain's CDR3 is CASSLWTENTGELFF. The CDR3 DNA reads as TGTGCCAGCAGTTTATGGACAGAGAACACCGGGGAGCTGTTTTTT. V gene TRBV27 combines with J gene TRBJ2-2; D may be TRBD1 (6 bases). This CDR3 contains 15 residues. The germline V and J ends were trimmed by 1 base and 1 base, with 7 bases remaining between them. Germline loops: CDR1 MNHEY, CDR2 SMNVEV (reference sequence).

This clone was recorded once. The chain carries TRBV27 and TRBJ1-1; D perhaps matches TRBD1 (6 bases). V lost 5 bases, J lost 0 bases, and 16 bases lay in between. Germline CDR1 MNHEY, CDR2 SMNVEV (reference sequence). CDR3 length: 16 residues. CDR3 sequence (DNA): TGTGCCAGCAGTCCTTCTTTGACAGGTATGAACACTGAAGCTTTCTTT. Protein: CASSPSLTGMNTEAFF.

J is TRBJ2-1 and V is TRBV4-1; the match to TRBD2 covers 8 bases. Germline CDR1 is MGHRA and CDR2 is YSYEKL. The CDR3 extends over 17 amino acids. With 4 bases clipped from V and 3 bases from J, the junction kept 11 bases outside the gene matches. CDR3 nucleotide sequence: TGCGCCAGCAGCCCCCTAAAGGACGGGGGGGGCTACAATGAGCAGTTCTTC. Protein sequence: CASSPLKDGGGYNEQFF.

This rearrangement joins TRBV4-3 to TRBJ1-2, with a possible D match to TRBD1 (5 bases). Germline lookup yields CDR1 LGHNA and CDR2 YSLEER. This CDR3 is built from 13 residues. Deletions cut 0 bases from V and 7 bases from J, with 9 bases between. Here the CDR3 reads CASSQDRGSGYTF. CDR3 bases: TGCGCCAGCAGCCAAGATAGGGGATCTGGCTACACCTTC.

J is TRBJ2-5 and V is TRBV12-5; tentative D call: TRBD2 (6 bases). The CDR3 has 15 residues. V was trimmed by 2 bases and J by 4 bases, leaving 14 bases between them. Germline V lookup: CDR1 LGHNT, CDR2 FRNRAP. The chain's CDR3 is CASGLSLLEGETQYF. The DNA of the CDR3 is TGTGCTAGTGGTTTGTCTCTCTTGGAGGGAGAGACCCAGTACTTC.

The chain's CDR3 is CASSPGRGSSEQYF. The CDR3 DNA reads as TGTGCCAGCAGCCCGGGGAGGGGGTCTTCCGAGCAGTACTTC. The rearrangement links TRBV11-1 to TRBJ2-7; a weak D match, TRBD2 (7 bases). The CDR3 has 14 residues. CDR1 is SGHAT and CDR2 is FQDESV in the germline V gene (reference sequence). V was trimmed by 5 bases and J by 6 bases, leaving 17 bases between them. Using reference TRBV11-1 and TRBJ2-7 for the parts outside the CDR3, the full variable domain is EAEVAQSPRYKITEKSQAVAFWCDPISGHATLYWYRQILGQGPELLVQFQDESVVDDSQLPKDRFSAERLKGVDSTLKIQPAELGDSAMYLCASSPGRGSSEQYFGPGTRLTVT.

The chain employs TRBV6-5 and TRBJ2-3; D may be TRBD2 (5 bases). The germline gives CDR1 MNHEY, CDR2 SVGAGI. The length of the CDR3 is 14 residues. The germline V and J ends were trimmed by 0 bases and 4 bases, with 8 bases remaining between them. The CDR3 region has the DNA TGTGCCAGCAGTTACTCTGCGGGTCCAGATACGCAGTATTTT. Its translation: CASSYSAGPDTQYF.

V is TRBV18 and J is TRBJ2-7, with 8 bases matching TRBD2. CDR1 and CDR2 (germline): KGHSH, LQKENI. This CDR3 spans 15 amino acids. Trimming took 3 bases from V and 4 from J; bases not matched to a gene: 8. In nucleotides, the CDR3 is TGTGCCAGCTCACCCGAAGCGGGAGCCTCTTACGAGCAGTACTTC. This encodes CASSPEAGASYEQYF.

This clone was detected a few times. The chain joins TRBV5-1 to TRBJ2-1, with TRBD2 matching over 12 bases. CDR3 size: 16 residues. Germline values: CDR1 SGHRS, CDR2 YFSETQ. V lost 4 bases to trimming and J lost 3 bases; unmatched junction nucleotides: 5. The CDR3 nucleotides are TGCGCCAGCAGCGGGAAGACTAGCGGGGGCTACAATGAGCAGTTCTTC. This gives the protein CASSGKTSGGYNEQFF.

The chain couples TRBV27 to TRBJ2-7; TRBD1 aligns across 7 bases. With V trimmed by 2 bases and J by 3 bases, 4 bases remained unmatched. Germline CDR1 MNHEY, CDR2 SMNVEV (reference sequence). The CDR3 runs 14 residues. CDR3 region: CASSLTGVYYEQYF. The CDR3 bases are TGTGCCAGCAGTTTAACAGGGGTCTACTACGAGCAGTACTTC.

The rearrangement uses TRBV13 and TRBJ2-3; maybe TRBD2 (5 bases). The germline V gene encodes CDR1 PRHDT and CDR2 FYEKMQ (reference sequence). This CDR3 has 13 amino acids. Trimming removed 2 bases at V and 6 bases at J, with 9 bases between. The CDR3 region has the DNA TGTGCCAGCAGCTTAACTAGGAAGGATACGCAGTATTTT. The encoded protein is CASSLTRKDTQYF.

CDR3 nucleotide sequence: TGTGCCAGCAAATCAGGGTCAGATACGCAGTATTTT. Translated: CASKSGSDTQYF. V is TRBV2 and J is TRBJ2-3; D is perhaps TRBD1 (5 bases). Trimming took 7 bases from V and 4 from J, leaving 9 bases between them. The CDR3 contains 12 residues. The germline V gene encodes CDR1 SNHLY and CDR2 FYNNEI.

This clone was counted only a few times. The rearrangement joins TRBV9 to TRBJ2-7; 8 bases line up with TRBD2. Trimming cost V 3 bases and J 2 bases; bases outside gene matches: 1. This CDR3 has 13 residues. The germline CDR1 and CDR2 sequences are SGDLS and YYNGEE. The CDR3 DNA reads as TGTGCCAGCAGCGGCGGGGGGACCTACGAGCAGTACTTC. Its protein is CASSGGGTYEQYF.

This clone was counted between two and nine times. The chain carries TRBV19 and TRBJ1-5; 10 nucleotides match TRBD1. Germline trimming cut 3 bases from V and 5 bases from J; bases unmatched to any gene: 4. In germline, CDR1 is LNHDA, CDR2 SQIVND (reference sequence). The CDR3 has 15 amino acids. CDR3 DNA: TGTGCCAGTAGTATGGGGACAGGGGCGGATCAGCCCCAGCATTTT. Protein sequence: CASSMGTGADQPQHF.

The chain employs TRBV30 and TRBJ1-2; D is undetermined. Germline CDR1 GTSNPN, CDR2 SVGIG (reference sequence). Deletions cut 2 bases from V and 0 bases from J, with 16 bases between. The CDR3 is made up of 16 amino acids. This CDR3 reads CAWSFGSQNPNYGYTF. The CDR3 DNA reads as TGTGCCTGGAGTTTTGGGAGTCAGAATCCTAACTATGGCTACACCTTC.

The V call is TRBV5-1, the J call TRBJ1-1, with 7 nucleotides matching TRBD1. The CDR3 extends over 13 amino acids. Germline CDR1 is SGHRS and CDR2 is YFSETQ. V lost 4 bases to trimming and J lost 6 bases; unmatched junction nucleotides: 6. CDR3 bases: TGCGCCAGCAGCCTGGGACAGCAGCCTGAAGCTTTCTTT. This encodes CASSLGQQPEAFF.

CDR3 DNA sequence: TGTGCCAGCAGCGTAGAGGGGGGGGGTACGCAGTATTTT. Translating it yields CASSVEGGGTQYF. This chain uses TRBV9 with TRBJ2-3, with D maybe TRBD2 (7 bases). The CDR3 is 13 residues long. Germline V gene sequence: CDR1 SGDLS, CDR2 YYNGEE. Trimming cost V 0 bases and J 8 bases, with 10 bases left between them.

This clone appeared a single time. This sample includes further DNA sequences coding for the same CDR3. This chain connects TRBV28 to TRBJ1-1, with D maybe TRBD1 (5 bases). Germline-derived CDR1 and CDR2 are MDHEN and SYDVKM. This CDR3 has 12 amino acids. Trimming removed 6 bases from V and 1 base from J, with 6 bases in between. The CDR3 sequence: CASSQGNTEAFF. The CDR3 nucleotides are TGTGCCAGCAGCCAGGGGAACACTGAAGCTTTCTTT.

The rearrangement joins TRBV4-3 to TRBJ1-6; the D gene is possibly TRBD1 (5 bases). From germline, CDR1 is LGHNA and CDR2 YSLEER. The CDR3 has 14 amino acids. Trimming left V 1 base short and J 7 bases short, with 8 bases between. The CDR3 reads CASSQAGGNSPLHF. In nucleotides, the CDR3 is TGCGCCAGCAGCCAAGCGGGGGGGAATTCACCCCTCCACTTT.

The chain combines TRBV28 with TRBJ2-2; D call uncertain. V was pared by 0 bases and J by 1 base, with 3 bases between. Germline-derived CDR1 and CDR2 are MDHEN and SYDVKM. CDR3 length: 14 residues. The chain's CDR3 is CASSLCQNTGELFF. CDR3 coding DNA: TGTGCCAGCAGTTTATGCCAGAACACCGGGGAGCTGTTTTTT.

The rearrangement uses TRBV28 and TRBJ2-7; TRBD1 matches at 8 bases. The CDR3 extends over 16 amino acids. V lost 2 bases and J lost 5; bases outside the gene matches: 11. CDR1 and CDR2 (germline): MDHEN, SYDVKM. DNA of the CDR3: TGTGCCAGCAGTTTACTTTTGGGGCAGGGGGCCCACGAGCAGTACTTC. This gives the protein CASSLLLGQGAHEQYF. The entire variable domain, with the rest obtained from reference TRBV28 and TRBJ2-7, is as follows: DVKVTQSSRYLVKRTGEKVFLECVQDMDHENMFWYRQDPGLGLRLIYFSYDVKMKEKGDIPEGYSVSREKKERFSLILESASTNQTSMYLCASSLLLGQGAHEQYFGPGTRLTVT.